These 14 T cell receptor beta chains were all obtained from the same sample, sequenced in a study of cytomegalovirus exposure and HLA in healthy donors. Use of 60 Vbeta and 13 Jbeta primers characterized the PCR. This table comes from immunoSEQ multiplex PCR, and its TCRdb copy is limited to in-frame clones, with some not included. In the table there are around 150,000 clones, approximately 70% of which are singletons. The sequencing input was PBMCs. These receptors were collected from a man in his forties in good health and CMV-seropositive.

CDR3 in amino acids: CATRDREGTDTQYF. As DNA, the CDR3 is TGTGCCACCCGGGACAGGGAGGGGACAGATACGCAGTATTTT. The chain couples TRBV19 to TRBJ2-3; TRBD1 matches at 9 bases. J lost 3 bases, V lost 10 bases, and 8 bases had no gene match. The CDR3 runs 14 residues. The germline V gene encodes CDR1 LNHDA and CDR2 SQIVND (reference sequence).

The gene calls are TRBV29-1 and TRBJ2-1, with D possibly being TRBD2 (5 bases). In germline, CDR1 is SQVTM, CDR2 ANQGSEA. The CDR3 loop spans 14 amino acids. Trimming removed 7 bases from V and 0 bases from J, with 13 bases in between. The CDR3 region has the DNA TGCAGCGCCAATAGCGCTAGCTCCTACAATGAGCAGTTCTTC. It yields the protein CSANSASSYNEQFF.

This chain connects TRBV6-5 to TRBJ2-7; TRBD1 aligns across 7 bases. This CDR3 contains 12 residues. Germline V gene lookup returns CDR1 MNHEY and CDR2 SVGAGI. V shed 6 bases, J shed 6 bases, and the junction held 5 bases outside the gene matches. In DNA form, the CDR3 reads TGTGCCAGCAGCCAGACAGGGTTCGAGCAGTACTTC. As protein: CASSQTGFEQYF.

Concerning this clone itself: A read error may account for a junction end that differs from germline. The chain joins TRBV7-9 to TRBJ2-7; 7 bases are shared with TRBD1. The CDR3 spans 16 residues. Germline CDR1 SEHNR, CDR2 FQNEAQ (reference sequence). The CDR3 nucleotides are TGTTCCAGCACCTCCCCCCATTTGGGCAGGGGGTACGAGCAGTACTTC. Its protein is CSSTSPHLGRGYEQYF.

The CDR3 region has the DNA TGTGCCAGCAGTGAATCGCGGACAGGGGAATACTTC. Protein sequence: CASSESRTGEYF. The genes are TRBV25-1 and TRBJ2-7, with 9 bases matching TRBD1. This CDR3 spans 12 amino acids. Germline values: CDR1 MGHDK, CDR2 SYGVNS. Losses at the gene ends were 1 base for V and 13 bases for J; bases not matched to a gene: 5.

V is TRBV7-9 and J is TRBJ2-3, with 9 bases fitting TRBD1. Germline V gene data show CDR1 as SEHNR and CDR2 as FQNEAQ (reference sequence). V lost 5 bases and J lost 3; bases outside the gene matches: 9. The CDR3 consists of 16 residues. The CDR3 nucleotides are TGTGCCAGCAGCAAATGGGACAGGGATAGGACAGATACGCAGTATTTT. It translates to CASSKWDRDRTDTQYF.

The chain combines TRBV7-6 with TRBJ1-4; possible D gene TRBD1, 5 bases. CDR1 is SGHVS and CDR2 is FNYEAQ in the germline V gene. V was cut by 0 bases and J by 5 bases, with 13 bases left in between. The CDR3 runs 16 residues. The CDR3 spells CASSLAPGLANEKLFF. The CDR3 DNA reads TGTGCCAGCAGCTTAGCACCGGGACTTGCAAATGAAAAACTGTTTTTT.

In this sample, this clone turned up a few times. The chain couples TRBV28 to TRBJ2-7; 7 bases are shared with TRBD2. J was trimmed by 2 bases and V by 3 bases; bases with no gene match: 10. Germline CDR1 MDHEN, CDR2 SYDVKM. CDR3 length: 16 residues. The CDR3 nucleotides are TGTGCCAGCAGTTTTAGGCTAGCGGAGCTAACCTACGAGCAGTACTTC. Amino acid sequence: CASSFRLAELTYEQYF. The full variable domain, in which reference TRBV28 and TRBJ2-7 provide the parts outside the CDR3, is DVKVTQSSRYLVKRTGEKVFLECVQDMDHENMFWYRQDPGLGLRLIYFSYDVKMKEKGDIPEGYSVSREKKERFSLILESASTNQTSMYLCASSFRLAELTYEQYFGPGTRLTVT.

This clone was counted only a few times. The CDR3 DNA reads as TGTGCCAGCAGTTACTCAACTAGCGGGGGGGAGAAGCAGTTCTTC. This sequence encodes CASSYSTSGGEKQFF. This chain connects TRBV6-6 to TRBJ2-1; TRBD2 matches at 13 bases. The trim removed 0 bases at V and 11 bases at J, leaving 4 bases unmatched. This CDR3 is built from 15 residues. From germline, CDR1 is MNHNY and CDR2 SVGAGI (reference sequence).

The chain carries TRBV5-4 and TRBJ1-5; TRBD1 matches at 11 bases. The CDR3 loop spans 14 amino acids. V trimming: 0 bases; J trimming: 10 bases; junction bases outside the gene matches: 3. From germline, CDR1 is SGHNT and CDR2 YYREEE (reference sequence). CDR3 loop: CASSLEGQGEPQHF. In nucleotides, the CDR3 is TGTGCCAGCAGCTTGGAGGGACAGGGGGAACCCCAGCATTTT. Together with reference TRBV5-4 and TRBJ1-5, the CDR3 gives the full variable domain: ETGVTQSPTHLIKTRGQQVTLRCSSQSGHNTVSWYQQALGQGPQFIFQYYREEENGRGNFPPRFSGLQFPNYSSELNVNALELDDSALYLCASSLEGQGEPQHFGDGTRLSIL.

The rearrangement uses TRBV6-1 and TRBJ2-1, with 10 bases matching TRBD1. J was trimmed by 8 bases and V by 4 bases; bases with no gene match: 5. This CDR3 is 14 amino acids long. Germline V gives CDR1 MNHNS, CDR2 SASEGT. CDR3 residues: CASSVDRGYDEQFF. In nucleotides, the CDR3 is TGTGCCAGCAGTGTGGACAGGGGGTACGATGAGCAGTTCTTC.

The DNA of the CDR3 is TGCGCCAGCAGCTTTGGACTAGCGGGGGGTTCGTTTTACAATGAGCAGTTCTTC. Residues: CASSFGLAGGSFYNEQFF. The chain joins TRBV5-1 to TRBJ2-1; 14 positions match TRBD2. The CDR3 has 18 residues. Germline assignment: CDR1 SGHRS and CDR2 YFSETQ. V shed 2 bases, J shed 4 bases, and the junction held 8 bases outside the gene matches.

The V gene is TRBV4-3, the J gene TRBJ2-1; weak D call: TRBD1 (5 bases). CDR3 length: 15 amino acids. The germline V gene encodes CDR1 LGHNA and CDR2 YSLEER. Trimming shortened V by 0 bases and J by 5 bases, and 11 bases separated the two germline ends. CDR3 sequence (DNA): TGCGCCAGCAGCCAAGATCCAGGGCTGAACAATGAGCAGTTCTTC. This translates into CASSQDPGLNNEQFF.

The J gene is TRBJ2-3, the V gene TRBV27; a possible D gene is TRBD2 (5 bases). CDR1 is MNHEY and CDR2 is SMNVEV in the germline V gene (reference sequence). Deletions cut 4 bases from V and 0 bases from J, with 11 bases between. This CDR3 is built from 15 residues. DNA of the CDR3: TGTGCCAGCAGTTGGAACGGGGTTAGCACAGATACGCAGTATTTT. Residues: CASSWNGVSTDTQYF.